This T cell receptor beta chain appears in the sequencing data of a study of T cell responses to AZD1222 COVID-19 vaccine. Regarding the study as a whole: Spike-wide coverage was observed for vaccine-associated CD4 TCRs, with dominant responses at 160-218 and 743-854. Spike-specific TCR breadth and depth grew following two AZD1222 doses. After the peak T cell response, and only then, were repertoires sampled.

The protocol was immunoSEQ multiplex PCR, while the TCRdb copy is restricted to in-frame clones and leaves out a portion. This table has some 89,000 clones, around 89% appearing once. The V and J ends lost 5 bases and 2 bases respectively, with 7 bases between them. The CDR3 has 12 residues. The germline V gene has CDR1 MDHEN and CDR2 SYDVKM. Turning to this clone: What it binds is not known.

Specimen: peripheral blood, collected on day 0 of MenACWY control vaccination. This clonotype originated in an adult in good health. The chain uses TRBV28 and TRBJ2-7, with no clear D. CDR3 DNA sequence: TGTGCCAGCAGTCCCCCTACCTACGAGCAGTACTTC. Its protein is CASSPPTYEQYF. The variable domain in full, completed from reference TRBV28 and TRBJ2-7, reads DVKVTQSSRYLVKRTGEKVFLECVQDMDHENMFWYRQDPGLGLRLIYFSYDVKMKEKGDIPEGYSVSREKKERFSLILESASTNQTSMYLCASSPPTYEQYFGPGTRLTVT.